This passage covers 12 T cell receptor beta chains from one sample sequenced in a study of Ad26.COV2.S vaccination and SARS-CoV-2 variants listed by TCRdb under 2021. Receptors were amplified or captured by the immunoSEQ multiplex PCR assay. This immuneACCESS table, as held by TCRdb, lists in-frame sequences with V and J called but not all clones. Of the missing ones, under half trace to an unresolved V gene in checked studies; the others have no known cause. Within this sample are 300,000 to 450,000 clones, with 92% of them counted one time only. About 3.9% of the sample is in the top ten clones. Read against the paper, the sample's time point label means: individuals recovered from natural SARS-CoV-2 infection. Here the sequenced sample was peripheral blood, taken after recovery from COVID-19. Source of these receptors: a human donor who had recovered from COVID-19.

The CDR3 nucleotides read TGTGCCAGCAGCTTAGGAGGGGGCAACTACAATGAGCAGTTCTTC. Translated, it gives CASSLGGGNYNEQFF. The chain carries TRBV7-6 and TRBJ2-1, with 7 positions matching TRBD1. The V and J ends lost 1 base and 3 bases, in that order; junction bases with no gene match: 3. CDR1 and CDR2 (germline): SGHVS, FNYEAQ. The CDR3 length is 15 residues.

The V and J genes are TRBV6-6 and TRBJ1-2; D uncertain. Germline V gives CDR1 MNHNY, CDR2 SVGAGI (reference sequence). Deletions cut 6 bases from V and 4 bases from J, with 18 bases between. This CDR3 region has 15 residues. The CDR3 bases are TGTGCCAGCAGCCCAACCAGTCGTACAGTCTATGGCTACACCTTC. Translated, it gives CASSPTSRTVYGYTF.

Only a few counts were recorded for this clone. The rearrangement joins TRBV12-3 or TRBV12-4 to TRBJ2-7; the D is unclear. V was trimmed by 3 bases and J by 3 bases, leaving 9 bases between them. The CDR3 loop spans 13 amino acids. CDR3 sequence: CASSFTPRYEQYF. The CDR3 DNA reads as TGTGCCAGCAGTTTTACCCCACGCTACGAGCAGTACTTC.

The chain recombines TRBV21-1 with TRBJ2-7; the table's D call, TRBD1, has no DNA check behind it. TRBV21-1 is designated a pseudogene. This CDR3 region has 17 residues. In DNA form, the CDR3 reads TGTGCCAGCAGCAAAGGGGTTCAGGACAGACCGCATGACGAGCAGTACTTC. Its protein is CASSKGVQDRPHDEQYF.

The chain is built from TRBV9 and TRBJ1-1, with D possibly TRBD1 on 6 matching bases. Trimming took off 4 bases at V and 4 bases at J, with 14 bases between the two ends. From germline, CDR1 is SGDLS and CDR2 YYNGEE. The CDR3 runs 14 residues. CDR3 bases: TGTGCCAGCAGCCCAGGGGTAGGGTCCACTGAAGCTTTCTTT. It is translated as CASSPGVGSTEAFF.

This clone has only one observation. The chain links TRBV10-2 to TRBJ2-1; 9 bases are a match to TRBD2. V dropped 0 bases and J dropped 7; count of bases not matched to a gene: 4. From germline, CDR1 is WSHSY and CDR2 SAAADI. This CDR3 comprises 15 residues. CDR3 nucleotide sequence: TGCGCCAGCAGTGAGTCTAGCGGGGGTGCGAATGAGCAGTTCTTC. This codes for CASSESSGGANEQFF.

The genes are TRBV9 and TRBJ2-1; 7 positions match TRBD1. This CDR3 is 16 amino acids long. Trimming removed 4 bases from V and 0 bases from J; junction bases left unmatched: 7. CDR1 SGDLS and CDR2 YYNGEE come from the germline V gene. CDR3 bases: TGTGCCAGCAGCCCAAGGGGACAGAGCTCCTACAATGAGCAGTTCTTC. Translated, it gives CASSPRGQSSYNEQFF. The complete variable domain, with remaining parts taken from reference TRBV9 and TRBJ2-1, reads DSGVTQTPKHLITATGQRVTLRCSPRSGDLSVYWYQQSLDQGLQFLIQYYNGEERAKGNILERFSAQQFPDLHSELNLSSLELGDSALYFCASSPRGQSSYNEQFFGPGTRLTVL.

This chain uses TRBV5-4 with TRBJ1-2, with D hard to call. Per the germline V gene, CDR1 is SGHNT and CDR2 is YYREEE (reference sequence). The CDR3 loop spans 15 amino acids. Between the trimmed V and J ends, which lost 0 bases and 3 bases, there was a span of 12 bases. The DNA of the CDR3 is TGTGCCAGCAGCTTGGATCGGGAGAATCACTATGGCTACACCTTC. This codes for CASSLDRENHYGYTF.

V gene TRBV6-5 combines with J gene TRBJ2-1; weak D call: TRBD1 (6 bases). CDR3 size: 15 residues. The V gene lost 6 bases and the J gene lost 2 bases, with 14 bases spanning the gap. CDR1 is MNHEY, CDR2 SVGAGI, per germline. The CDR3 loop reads CASRNWGPTYNEQFF. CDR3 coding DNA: TGTGCCAGCAGGAATTGGGGGCCCACCTACAATGAGCAGTTCTTC.

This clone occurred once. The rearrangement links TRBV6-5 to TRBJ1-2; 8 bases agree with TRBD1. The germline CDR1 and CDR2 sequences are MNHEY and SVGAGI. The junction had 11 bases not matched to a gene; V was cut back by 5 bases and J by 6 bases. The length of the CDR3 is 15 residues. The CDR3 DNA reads TGTGCCAGCAGTCCCACCTACGACAGGGGTCATGGCTACACCTTC. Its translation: CASSPTYDRGHGYTF.

CDR3 region: CASGYSANTEAFF. DNA of the CDR3: TGTGCCAGCGGTTACAGCGCGAACACTGAAGCTTTCTTT. V and J are TRBV25-1 and TRBJ1-1; D gene unclear. The CDR3 is 13 residues long. Per the germline V gene, CDR1 is MGHDK and CDR2 is SYGVNS. V lost 8 bases, J lost 1 base, and 11 bases lay in between.

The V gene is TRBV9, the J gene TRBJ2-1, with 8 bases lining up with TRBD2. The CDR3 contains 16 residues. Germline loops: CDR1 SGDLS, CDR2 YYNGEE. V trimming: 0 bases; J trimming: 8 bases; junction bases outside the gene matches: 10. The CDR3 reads CASSVGTGTSIHEQFF. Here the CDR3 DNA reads TGTGCCAGCAGCGTAGGGACCGGGACTAGTATCCATGAGCAGTTCTTC.